This entry features one T cell receptor (beta chain) sequence. This clonotype was recorded many times. Which antigen it targets is not known. Base qualities are not provided; no much larger clone lies one nucleotide away. These data belong to a study of T cell repertoires in cytomegalovirus infection (dated by TCRdb to about 2019). Study-wide context: Alongside well-studied HLA-B-restricted epitopes, the peptide stimulations were aimed at recently identified HLA-C-restricted CMV epitopes, whose presentation resists viral immunomodulation. The HLA type of each donor mattered for the analysis, because public TCR beta signatures pointed to carriage of CMV infection along with the matching HLA type. Broader findings and caveats from the paper: In both this cohort and an independent approximately 400-donor cohort, the cumulative frequency of public TCR beta family members distinguished carriers of CMV infection plus the relevant HLA type. The ex vivo response was dominated by HLA-C-restricted CMV-specific TCR beta clonotypes, which also provided the single most frequent clonotype in two of eight donors.

Instrument on record: Illumina HiSeq 1500. In TCRdb, the public reads were trimmed at Q25 with fastp and aligned with MiXCR, with productive beta chains retained. Every entry covers one CDR3 protein and lists the most common genes and DNA from its rows. The sample records under 90,000 distinct CDR3 sequences, approximately 46% of which are singletons. Together, the top ten hold more than 85% of the sample. V ends up 4 bases short and J 4 bases short, with an unmatched junction base count of 7. CDR1 and CDR2, looked up from the germline V gene (reference sequence), are SEHNR and FQNEAQ. The CDR3 goes from the cysteine to the phenylalanine over 17 residues. The retained sequence is limited to the CDR3, 51 bases, with the frame set at the first base. The meaning of the sample's treatment or condition label: in vitro stimulation with specific CMV peptide epitopes to enrich CMV-specific T cells.

Rearrangement joined TRBV7-9 to TRBJ2-1; 13 bases in between match TRBD2. The sample was CD8+ T cells from cultured PBMCs, taken from culture after CMV antigen stimulation. This receptor was identified in a human donor in good health (CMV status not recorded). Some clones in this sample may be carry-over from other donors' samples. The bases are TGTGCCAGCAGCTCAGCCGAGACTAGCGGGAGGTACAATGAGCAGTTCTTC. Protein translation: CASSSAETSGRYNEQFF.